One sample yielded the 12 T cell receptor beta chains listed below, sequenced in a study of molecular identifiers for immune sequencing clone quantification. One entry per CDR3 protein, called by TCRdb with MiXCR from the PCR reads. The sample consists of about half a million distinct CDR3 sequences, around 23% of them appearing once. The sequencing input was naive CD8+ T cells from blood, with Jurkat cell RNA spiked in. As to subset: FACS-sorted CD8+CD4-CCR7+CD45RA+ naive T cells. All receptors derive from a human donor in good health. Some libraries in this study had Jurkat cell RNA spiked in.

The rearrangement uses TRBV11-2 and TRBJ2-7; TRBD1 aligns across 8 bases. CDR1 is SGHAT, CDR2 FQNNGV, per germline. The trim removed 7 bases at V and 4 bases at J, leaving 24 bases unmatched. The length of the CDR3 is 19 residues. The CDR3 region has the DNA TGTGCCAGCAAAACCCAGGCGGGACAGGTGCTATCTACTTGGTACGAGCAGTACTTC. It is translated as CASKTQAGQVLSTWYEQYF. Combining the CDR3 with reference TRBV11-2 and TRBJ2-7 gives the whole variable domain EAGVAQSPRYKIIEKRQSVAFWCNPISGHATLYWYQQILGQGPKLLIQFQNNGVVDDSQLPKDRFSAERLKGVDSTLKIQPAKLEDSAVYLCASKTQAGQVLSTWYEQYFGPGTRLTVT.

For this clonotype: The missing conserved phenylalanine or tryptophan at the end of this CDR3 makes a read error likely. The chain carries TRBV27 and TRBJ2-5; 8 positions agree with TRBD1. The germline V gene has CDR1 MNHEY and CDR2 SMNVEV (reference sequence). V lost 6 bases, J lost 5 bases, and 5 bases stayed unmatched. This CDR3 has 13 residues. The CDR3 DNA is TGTGCCAGCAGCGGACAGGGTATCGAGACCCAGTACCTC. It is translated as CASSGQGIETQYL.

Concerning this clonotype: A read error may be the cause here, since a much bigger clone is one base away. This chain uses TRBV7-9 with TRBJ2-7; no clear D gene. The CDR3 is 13 amino acids. CDR1 and CDR2 (germline): SEHNR, FQNEAQ (reference sequence). V was shortened by 5 bases and J by 4 bases, with 12 bases between the two germline ends. The CDR3 protein is CASSLPAEYEQYF. The CDR3 DNA is TGTGCCAGCAGCCTGCCTGCTGAGTACGAGCAGTACTTC.

The chain combines TRBV5-4 with TRBJ1-2; D call uncertain. V lost 4 bases to trimming and J lost 4 bases, with 11 bases between them. Germline lookup yields CDR1 SGHNT and CDR2 YYREEE (reference sequence). This CDR3 has 13 residues. CDR3 DNA: TGTGCCAGCAGCACCGTCGGGGTCTATGGCTACACCTTC. Amino acid sequence: CASSTVGVYGYTF.

This clonotype was counted between two and nine times. This rearrangement joins TRBV7-9 to TRBJ1-1; D remains unclear. The CDR3 contains 15 residues. V was shortened by 1 base and J by 4 bases, with 13 bases between the two germline ends. In germline, CDR1 is SEHNR, CDR2 FQNEAQ (reference sequence). Written as DNA, the CDR3 is TGTGCCAGCAGCTTAGTACGGGGAATGCCCACTGAAGCTTTCTTT. It is translated as CASSLVRGMPTEAFF.

As to this clonotype: Just one base apart from a much larger clone, this may be a read error. The CDR3 coding sequence is TGCACCAGCAGCTTGCCCGGGGAGCAGTACTTC. The encoded protein is CTSSLPGEQYF. This chain joins TRBV5-1 and TRBJ2-7; D gene unclear. Per the germline V gene, CDR1 is SGHRS and CDR2 is YFSETQ. There are 11 residues in the CDR3.

There are a few counts of this clonotype. The chain links TRBV5-4 to TRBJ2-7; TRBD2 is a possible D gene (6 bases). There are 14 residues in the CDR3. CDR1 SGHNT and CDR2 YYREEE come from the germline V gene (reference sequence). The V end was cut by 4 bases, the J end by 9 bases, with 20 bases between. The CDR3 reads CASSTGLSGDVQYF. CDR3 in DNA: TGTGCCAGCAGCACGGGACTTTCCGGGGACGTGCAGTACTTC. The entire variable domain, with the rest obtained from reference TRBV5-4 and TRBJ2-7, is as follows: ETGVTQSPTHLIKTRGQQVTLRCSSQSGHNTVSWYQQALGQGPQFIFQYYREEENGRGNFPPRFSGLQFPNYSSELNVNALELDDSALYLCASSTGLSGDVQYFGPGTRLTVT.

The V call is TRBV13, the J call TRBJ1-3, with no clear D. Per the germline V gene, CDR1 is PRHDT and CDR2 is FYEKMQ (reference sequence). The length of the CDR3 is 14 residues. Trimming stripped 4 bases from V and 0 bases from J, with 7 bases between. The CDR3 sequence is CASSSLHSGNTIYF. The CDR3 DNA is TGTGCCAGCAGCTCCCTACACTCTGGAAACACCATATATTTT.

About this clonotype: Its ends do not fully match the called genes, so a read error is possible. This chain links TRBV5-3 with TRBJ1-1, with a possible D match to TRBD1 (6 bases). TRBV5-3 is reported as an ORF; its role is uncertain. The CDR3 has 14 amino acids. The CDR3 reads CASSWGGVRAEAFF. DNA for the CDR3: TGTGCCAGCAGCTGGGGGGGCGTTCGGGCTGAAGCTTTCTTT.

In this sample, this clonotype turned up a few times. This chain connects TRBV27 to TRBJ2-3, with 11 bases lining up with TRBD1. V was clipped by 8 bases and J by 1 base; unmatched bases: 2. CDR1 is MNHEY, CDR2 SMNVEV, per germline (reference sequence). This CDR3 has 14 amino acids. The CDR3 loop reads CASGTGGGTDTQYF. CDR3 nucleotide sequence: TGTGCCAGCGGGACAGGGGGTGGCACAGATACGCAGTATTTT.

This chain joins TRBV4-1 and TRBJ2-7, with unresolved D. CDR1 is MGHRA, CDR2 YSYEKL, per germline. V lost 4 bases and J lost 0, with 13 bases in between. The CDR3 has 15 amino acids. The CDR3 DNA follows: TGCGCCAGCAGCCTAAAGGTCACATCCTCCTACGAGCAGTACTTC. It yields the protein CASSLKVTSSYEQYF.

The genes are TRBV12-3 or TRBV12-4 and TRBJ2-4; 7 bases agree with TRBD2. The CDR3 totals 20 residues. V dropped 3 bases and J dropped 2; count of bases not matched to a gene: 19. This CDR3 is CASSFYNARDYDVTKNIQYF. The CDR3 DNA is TGTGCCAGCAGTTTCTACAACGCCCGGGACTATGACGTGACCAAAAACATTCAGTACTTC.